These 28 T cell receptor beta chains were all obtained from the same sample, sequenced in a study of OX40 agonist ivuxolimab in advanced cancers. The data were produced by immunoSEQ multiplex PCR, yet TCRdb's version contains in-frame clones alone and is incomplete. Among tens of thousands of clones listed, roughly nine tenths were seen once. The specimen comprised CD4+ or CD8+ T cells sorted from blood, sampled in a trial of the OX40 agonist ivuxolimab. The receptor set was obtained from an adult with an advanced solid tumor such as melanoma, head and neck, liver or kidney cancer.

The J gene is TRBJ2-1, the V gene TRBV7-2; 7 nucleotides align to TRBD2. Germline CDR1 and CDR2: SGHTA and FQGNSA. V lost 1 base and J lost 6; bases outside the gene matches: 6. This CDR3 contains 15 residues. CDR3 nucleotide sequence: TGTGCCAGCAGCTTAGGACGGTGGGGGGGCAATGAGCAGTTCTTC. It yields the protein CASSLGRWGGNEQFF.

This clone was seen a single time. One junction end does not reproduce the germline sequence, and a read error may be involved. This chain links TRBV7-9 with TRBJ2-1; 7 nucleotides match TRBD2. The CDR3 spans 15 residues. CDR1 SEHNR and CDR2 FQNEAQ come from the germline V gene (reference sequence). CDR3 coding DNA: TGTGCCGGCAGCGTCATGGGCGGGAGATCGAATGAGCAGTTCTTC. It specifies CAGSVMGGRSNEQFF.

This chain joins TRBV5-4 and TRBJ2-3; D possibly corresponds to TRBD2 (5 bases). CDR1 is SGHNT and CDR2 is YYREEE in the germline V gene (reference sequence). The CDR3 is 14 residues long. Trimming took 3 bases from V and 4 from J, leaving 12 bases between them. The CDR3 coding sequence is TGTGCCAGCAGCTCGTCTAAGGGAGCAGATACGCAGTATTTT. Translating gives CASSSSKGADTQYF.

This clone was found once. The chain couples TRBV5-4 to TRBJ2-5; D is possibly TRBD1 (6 bases). The DNA end is more similar to TRBJ2-7, so the J call may be wrong. The CDR3 spans 13 residues. CDR1 SGHNT and CDR2 YYREEE come from the germline V gene (reference sequence). CDR3 DNA: TGTGCCAGCAGCTTGAAGACAGGATACGAGCAGTACTTC. The encoded protein is CASSLKTGYEQYF.

This rearrangement joins TRBV7-3 to TRBJ2-3; 7 positions agree with TRBD2. Germline V gene sequence: CDR1 SGHTA, CDR2 FQGTGA. This CDR3 is 15 amino acids long. The V segment lost 5 bases and the J segment 2 bases; nucleotides outside the gene matches: 7. DNA for the CDR3: TGTGCCAGCAGCCTCAGCGGGGCGGACACAGATACGCAGTATTTT. This sequence encodes CASSLSGADTDTQYF.

This clone is medium-sized in the sample. V usage is TRBV28 and J usage is TRBJ1-4; perhaps TRBD1 as D (5 bases). CDR1 and CDR2 from the germline V gene are MDHEN and SYDVKM. The length of the CDR3 is 16 residues. Between the trimmed V and J ends, which lost 3 bases and 3 bases, there was a span of 14 bases. The CDR3 protein is CASSLQGTAANEKLFF. DNA for the CDR3: TGTGCCAGCAGTTTGCAGGGAACAGCGGCTAATGAAAAACTGTTTTTT.

This chain links TRBV28 with TRBJ2-7, with TRBD2 matching over 8 bases. Germline loops: CDR1 MDHEN, CDR2 SYDVKM. The CDR3 loop spans 15 amino acids. The V segment lost 7 bases and the J segment 7 bases; nucleotides outside the gene matches: 15. CDR3 protein: CASTPGGGFGHEQYF. CDR3 DNA sequence: TGTGCCAGCACCCCCGGGGGGGGTTTCGGCCATGAGCAGTACTTC. Full variable domain (missing parts from reference TRBV28 and TRBJ2-7): DVKVTQSSRYLVKRTGEKVFLECVQDMDHENMFWYRQDPGLGLRLIYFSYDVKMKEKGDIPEGYSVSREKKERFSLILESASTNQTSMYLCASTPGGGFGHEQYFGPGTRLTVT.

The gene calls are TRBV23-1 and TRBJ1-1; D not resolved. TRBV23-1 is an ORF; its function is uncertain. The germline V and J ends were trimmed by 9 bases and 0 bases, with 17 bases remaining between them. The CDR3 runs to 15 residues. CDR3 amino acids: CARKSTTFMNTEAFF. Here the CDR3 DNA reads TGCGCCAGAAAAAGCACGACATTTATGAACACTGAAGCTTTCTTT.

The J gene is TRBJ2-3, the V gene TRBV5-4; TRBD2 agrees at 7 bases. The trim removed 4 bases at V and 2 bases at J, leaving 13 bases unmatched. There are 17 residues in the CDR3. CDR1 and CDR2 from the germline V gene are SGHNT and YYREEE (reference sequence). As DNA, the CDR3 is TGTGCCAGCAGCCCACGTCGGTTGGGAGGGCCCACAGATACGCAGTATTTT. Protein sequence: CASSPRRLGGPTDTQYF.

The chain links TRBV9 to TRBJ2-5; no reliable D call. The J call could be wrong; TRBJ2-7 is a better fit for the DNA end. This CDR3 spans 14 amino acids. CDR1 is SGDLS and CDR2 is YYNGEE in the germline V gene. In DNA form, the CDR3 reads TGTGCCAGCAGCGTATCGGCAGACTTATACGAGCAGTACTTC. This sequence encodes CASSVSADLYEQYF.

The chain joins TRBV6-6 to TRBJ1-4, with D perhaps TRBD1 (6 bases). The CDR3 has 15 residues. Germline V gene data show CDR1 as MNHNY and CDR2 as SVGAGI (reference sequence). The ends were cut back, 5 bases at V and 7 bases at J, with 17 bases in the middle. The CDR3 DNA sequence: TGTGCCAGCAGTCCACAGGGCTGGGTGGGTGAAAAACTGTTTTTT. Its translation: CASSPQGWVGEKLFF.

The V gene is TRBV11-3, the J gene TRBJ2-1, with D perhaps TRBD2 (5 bases). Germline V gene sequence: CDR1 SGHNT, CDR2 YENEEA. This CDR3 spans 13 amino acids. V was pared by 2 bases and J by 4 bases, with 6 bases between. The CDR3 protein is CASSLSGYNEQFF. CDR3 bases: TGTGCCAGCAGCTTAAGCGGATACAATGAGCAGTTCTTC.

The chain employs TRBV7-2 and TRBJ1-6; D remains unclear. The ends were cut back, 2 bases at V and 10 bases at J, with 9 bases in the middle. The CDR3 spans 13 residues. Germline loops: CDR1 SGHTA, CDR2 FQGNSA. CDR3 sequence: CASSLNRGSPLHF. The DNA for the CDR3 is TGTGCCAGCAGCTTAAATCGAGGCTCACCCCTCCACTTT.

The chain recombines TRBV27 with TRBJ1-6, with a possible D match to TRBD1 (6 bases). Germline CDR1 is MNHEY and CDR2 is SMNVEV (reference sequence). The CDR3 is 17 amino acids. V lost 5 bases and J lost 3, with 17 bases in between. As DNA, the CDR3 is TGTGCCAGCAGTGCTTCCGGGACAAGATACTATAATTCACCCCTCCACTTT. Translating it yields CASSASGTRYYNSPLHF.

The V gene is TRBV11-2, the J gene TRBJ2-1; 8 bases agree with TRBD2. Germline V CDR1 and CDR2: SGHAT, FQNNGV. J was trimmed by 4 bases and V by 3 bases; bases with no gene match: 2. The CDR3 spans 14 residues. For the CDR3, the DNA is TGTGCCAGCAGCTTGACGGGAGGGTACAATGAGCAGTTCTTC. Translated, it gives CASSLTGGYNEQFF.

This sequence joins TRBV27 and TRBJ2-1; 7 bases match TRBD1. The CDR3 consists of 17 residues. The germline V gene has CDR1 MNHEY and CDR2 SMNVEV (reference sequence). J gave up 1 base and V 0 bases, and 6 bases lay outside the gene matches. DNA for the CDR3: TGTGCCAGCAGTTTATCCGACAGGGATGGGTCCTACAATGAGCAGTTCTTC. It encodes CASSLSDRDGSYNEQFF.

The rearrangement links TRBV7-3 to TRBJ2-1; TRBD2 matches at 9 bases. Trimming at V came to 4 bases and at J to 6 bases, leaving 7 bases not matched to a gene. Germline CDR1 and CDR2: SGHTA and FQGTGA. The CDR3 loop spans 15 amino acids. Here the CDR3 DNA reads TGTGCCAGCAGCTCGTTAGCGGGAGTCGGCAATGAGCAGTTCTTC. Amino acid sequence: CASSSLAGVGNEQFF.

This sequence joins TRBV18 and TRBJ1-2; D gene uncertain. The ends were cut back, 4 bases at V and 0 bases at J, with 9 bases in the middle. Looked up from germline, CDR1 is KGHSH and CDR2 is LQKENI. There are 14 residues in the CDR3. The CDR3 loop reads CASSLEVSNYGYTF. In DNA, the CDR3 is TGTGCCAGCTCACTGGAGGTCTCTAACTATGGCTACACCTTC.

The chain joins TRBV2 to TRBJ2-6, with D perhaps matching TRBD1 or TRBD2 (5 bases each). CDR3 length: 15 amino acids. Germline assignment: CDR1 SNHLY and CDR2 FYNNEI. V was pared by 3 bases and J by 4 bases, with 10 bases between. CDR3 in amino acids: CASSEGPRGANVLTF. The CDR3 DNA follows: TGTGCCAGCAGTGAGGGACCACGGGGGGCCAACGTCCTGACTTTC.

The chain employs TRBV5-4 and TRBJ2-7; tentative D call: TRBD1 (6 bases). V was shortened by 1 base and J by 4 bases, with 9 bases between the two germline ends. The CDR3 extends over 13 amino acids. Germline V gene sequence: CDR1 SGHNT, CDR2 YYREEE (reference sequence). The CDR3 nucleotides read TGTGCCAGCAGCTTGAAGACAGGATACGAGCAGTACTTC. Protein sequence: CASSLKTGYEQYF.

This chain uses TRBV5-1 with TRBJ1-1; tentative D call: TRBD1 (5 bases). This CDR3 comprises 14 residues. The V gene lost 1 base and the J gene lost 2 bases, with 9 bases spanning the gap. CDR1 is SGHRS, CDR2 YFSETQ, per germline. CDR3 nucleotide sequence: TGCGCCAGCAGCTTGCGGGGGGGAAACACTGAAGCTTTCTTT. This sequence encodes CASSLRGGNTEAFF. Variable domain in full (rest from reference TRBV5-1 and TRBJ1-1): KAGVTQTPRYLIKTRGQQVTLSCSPISGHRSVSWYQQTPGQGLQFLFEYFSETQRNKGNFPGRFSGRQFSNSRSEMNVSTLELGDSALYLCASSLRGGNTEAFFGQGTRLTVV.

This chain connects TRBV29-1 to TRBJ2-7, with D possibly TRBD1 on 6 matching bases. The CDR3 extends over 13 amino acids. Germline V gene data show CDR1 as SQVTM and CDR2 as ANQGSEA. Deletions cut 2 bases from V and 7 bases from J, with 15 bases between. Here the CDR3 DNA reads TGCAGCGTTGAACTGGGACACTTCTCGGAGCAGTACTTC. Residues: CSVELGHFSEQYF.

The V and J genes are TRBV10-3 and TRBJ1-1; TRBD1 is a possible D gene (6 bases). CDR3 length: 14 residues. CDR1 is ENHRY, CDR2 SYGVKD, per germline. V dropped 3 bases and J dropped 1 base, with 9 bases sitting between them. CDR3 amino acids: CAISDPQGNTEAFF. DNA of the CDR3: TGTGCCATCAGTGACCCACAGGGGAACACTGAAGCTTTCTTT.

The chain combines TRBV9 with TRBJ2-3, with 7 bases identical to TRBD2. Germline V gene sequence: CDR1 SGDLS, CDR2 YYNGEE. CDR3 length: 16 amino acids. V dropped 2 bases and J dropped 0; count of bases not matched to a gene: 6. The CDR3 spells CASSVLSGRSTDTQYF. In DNA form, the CDR3 reads TGTGCCAGCAGCGTTCTTAGCGGGCGAAGCACAGATACGCAGTATTTT.

This clone was picked up one time. This chain connects TRBV7-3 to TRBJ1-6; D is unclear. V dropped 5 bases and J dropped 8 bases, with 10 bases sitting between them. Germline CDR1 SGHTA, CDR2 FQGTGA. The CDR3 has 13 residues. CDR3 amino acids: CASSVTRDSPLHF. CDR3 sequence (DNA): TGTGCCAGCAGCGTCACCCGGGATTCACCCCTCCACTTT.

The chain has TRBV5-1 and TRBJ2-1, with a weak D call TRBD2 (5 bases). Trimming stripped 0 bases from V and 2 bases from J, with 12 bases between. This CDR3 contains 16 residues. The germline V gene has CDR1 SGHRS and CDR2 YFSETQ. The CDR3 DNA sequence: TGCGCCAGCAGCTTGGCCGGCGGGTCAACCTACAATGAGCAGTTCTTC. Translation: CASSLAGGSTYNEQFF.

The J gene is TRBJ2-5, the V gene TRBV10-1; the D gene is possibly TRBD2 (6 bases). Germline V lookup: CDR1 WNHNN, CDR2 SYGVQD (reference sequence). The V and J ends lost 0 bases and 2 bases respectively, with 10 bases between them. CDR3 length equals 15 residues. CDR3 protein: CASSESGSGQETQYF. The CDR3 region has the DNA TGCGCCAGCAGTGAGTCGGGTAGCGGTCAAGAGACCCAGTACTTC.

The gene calls are TRBV7-8 and TRBJ2-3, with a possible D match to TRBD2 (5 bases). There are 14 residues in the CDR3. Trimming pared 5 bases from V and 4 bases from J, leaving 13 bases between. Germline CDR1 reads SGHVS; CDR2 reads FQNEAQ. CDR3 amino acids: CASSQAGDADTQYF. CDR3 DNA sequence: TGTGCCAGCAGCCAAGCCGGGGATGCAGATACGCAGTATTTT.